A selection of T cell receptor beta chains follows, all from one sample in a study of OX40 agonist ivuxolimab in advanced cancers. Profiling relied on immunoSEQ multiplex PCR, and the TCRdb table lists in-frame clones only, not all of them. The table has under 75,000 clones, 65% to 85% seen once; the top ten hold about 1%. This sample comprised CD4+ or CD8+ T cells sorted from blood, obtained in a trial of the OX40 agonist ivuxolimab. These receptors were obtained from an adult with an advanced solid tumor such as melanoma, head and neck, liver or kidney cancer. CDR3s include the opening cysteine and the closing phenylalanine or tryptophan. The D gene is left open where the match is weak. Clone sizes are given selectively: once, few, many, or a class where the clone is expanded.

d_gene | j_gene | abundance | v_gene | CDR3nt | CDR3aa
TRBD1 | TRBJ2-3 | - | TRBV19 | TGTGCCAGTAGTAGATCGACAGGGGTATATACGCAGTATTTT | CASSRSTGVYTQYF
TRBD1 | TRBJ2-5 | - | TRBV5-6 | TGTGCCAGCAGCTTGGTGGGACAGGGGACGGAGACCCAGTACTTC | CASSLVGQGTETQYF
- | TRBJ2-3 | - | TRBV7-2 | TGTGCCAGCAGCGTGGGGACGGTTAGAGGCACAGATACGCAGTATTTT | CASSVGTVRGTDTQYF
- | TRBJ2-5 | - | TRBV11-2 | TGTGCCAGCAGCTATCGGAGGGGGGGCCCGGAGACCCAGTACTTC | CASSYRRGGPETQYF
TRBD1 | TRBJ1-1 | few | TRBV5-4 | TGTGCCAGCGGACAGGGCCGGAACACTGAAGCTTTCTTT | CASGQGRNTEAFF
TRBD2 | TRBJ2-7 | - | TRBV30 | TGTGCCTGGAGTGTCGGGACTAGCTCCTACGAGCAGTACTTC | CAWSVGTSSYEQYF
- | TRBJ2-7 | few | TRBV27 | TGTGCCAGCAGTTTATCCGGTCGGCAGGTCTACGAGCAGTACTTC | CASSLSGRQVYEQYF
- | TRBJ1-2 | - | TRBV7-9 | TGTGCCAGCAGCTTAGAAGCCTATGGCTACACCTTC | CASSLEAYGYTF
TRBD1 | TRBJ1-3 | - | TRBV28 | TGTGCCAGCAGTCCTCCGGGACAGGGGGCATTATCTGGAAACACCATATATTTT | CASSPPGQGALSGNTIYF
TRBD1 | TRBJ1-2 | - | TRBV19 | TGTGCCAGTAGACGGACAGGGGGCAGCTATGGCTACACCTTC | CASRRTGGSYGYTF
- | TRBJ1-1 | - | TRBV4-1 | TGCGCCAGCAGCCAAGAAAAGGGGGTTCAAGGGATTGAAGCTTTCTTT | CASSQEKGVQGIEAFF
TRBD2 | TRBJ2-7 | once | TRBV7-2 | TGTGCCAGCAGCTTTTCTACTAGCGGGGTGTACGAGCAGTACTTC | CASSFSTSGVYEQYF
- | TRBJ1-4 | - | TRBV5-6 | TGTGCCAGCAGCCCGCAAGGAATTAATGAAAAACTGTTTTTT | CASSPQGINEKLFF
TRBD2 | TRBJ2-3 | few | TRBV5-1 | TGCGCCAGCAGCTTTAGCGGGGACCGCACAGATACGCAGTATTTT | CASSFSGDRTDTQYF
TRBD2 | TRBJ2-7 | few | TRBV7-9 | TGTGCCAGCAGCTTATCTAGCGGGGGCTACGAGCAGTACTTC | CASSLSSGGYEQYF
- | TRBJ1-3 | - | TRBV6-6 | TGTGCCAGCAGTTACCGAGCAGGGGAACAAGGAAACACCATATATTTT | CASSYRAGEQGNTIYF
- | TRBJ2-3 | - | TRBV15 | TGTGCCACCAGCAGCCCGGGGCCCTTAACTAGCACAGATACGCAGTATTTT | CATSSPGPLTSTDTQYF
- | TRBJ1-1 | - | TRBV9 | TGTGCCAGCAGCGTAGCCGGGATTGGAACTGAAGCTTTCTTT | CASSVAGIGTEAFF
TRBD1 | TRBJ1-2 | - | TRBV6-5 | TGTGCCAGTTTCAGACAGGGATCGGATGGCTACACCTTC | CASFRQGSDGYTF
TRBD1 | TRBJ1-5 | few | TRBV19 | TGTGCCACTATGGACAGGGGCTATAGCAATCAGCCCCAGCATTTT | CATMDRGYSNQPQHF
- | TRBJ2-7 | once | TRBV10-3 | TGTGCCACTTGGACGTCGACCGGGCACGAGCAGTACTTC | CATWTSTGHEQYF
- | TRBJ1-5 | few | TRBV30 | TGTGCCTGGAGCCACAGTGGTAATCAGCCCCAGCATTTT | CAWSHSGNQPQHF
- | TRBJ1-1 | - | TRBV19 | TGTGCCAGTAGTATTTCCCCCAGGGGCTCGAACACTGAAGCTTTCTTT | CASSISPRGSNTEAFF
- | TRBJ1-1 | - | TRBV30 | TGTGCCTGGAGTACACAGGGGAACACTGAAGCTTTCTTT | CAWSTQGNTEAFF
- | TRBJ2-3 | - | TRBV6-1 | TGTGCCAGCAACCAGGGGAAAGATACGCAGTATTTT | CASNQGKDTQYF
- | TRBJ2-3 | - | TRBV27 | TGTGCCAGCAGCCCTGCGGTACATACGCAGTATTTT | CASSPAVHTQYF
- | TRBJ1-1 | - | TRBV2 | TGTGCCAGCAGTGAAGCGCTTCCAGGCACTGAAGCTTTCTTT | CASSEALPGTEAFF
- | TRBJ2-2 | - | TRBV19 | TGTGCCAGTAGTACGACAGCGAACACCGGGGAGCTGTTTTTT | CASSTTANTGELFF
- | TRBJ2-6 | - | TRBV5-8 | TGTGCCAGCAGCTTGGGAGGGTCTGGGGCCAACGTCCTGACTTTC | CASSLGGSGANVLTF
- | TRBJ1-1 | - | TRBV7-3 | TGTGCCTGCCGCCGAGGGGGGAACACTGAAGCTTTCTTT | CACRRGGNTEAFF
- | TRBJ2-7 | - | TRBV5-3 | TGTGCCAGAAGCTTGGTCCTGGCAGGGAGGTACAACGAGCAGTACTTC | CARSLVLAGRYNEQYF
- | TRBJ2-7 | once | TRBV6-1 | TGTGCCAGCAGTAAGGAGTTCTACGAGCAGTACTTC | CASSKEFYEQYF
TRBD2 | TRBJ2-7 | - | TRBV6-6 | TGTGCCAGCACCCTTGGGGGGCGGGAGGGGGAGCAGTACTTC | CASTLGGREGEQYF
TRBD1 | TRBJ2-1 | few | TRBV7-3 | TGTGCCAGCAGCTTCCCGGGACAGGGAGACAATGAGCAGTTCTTC | CASSFPGQGDNEQFF
- | TRBJ2-1 | - | TRBV27 | TGTGCCAGCAGTTTATATCGGAGAGGAGGGTACAATGAGCAGTTCTTC | CASSLYRRGGYNEQFF
- | TRBJ2-7 | few | TRBV20-1 | TGCAGTGCTAGAAAGGACTACGAGCAGTACTTC | CSARKDYEQYF
- | TRBJ2-4 | - | TRBV19 | TGTGCCAGTAGTCAGGGGGGATCAGCCAAAAACATTCAGTACTTC | CASSQGGSAKNIQYF
TRBD1 | TRBJ1-1 | once | TRBV4-2 | TGTGCCAGCAGCTATGGGGACAGATACCGAGAAGCTTTCTTT | CASSYGDRYREAFF
TRBD2 | TRBJ2-3 | - | TRBV6-1 | TGTGCCAGCAGTGCCCGGGGGGGCCCTAGCACAGATACGCAGTATTTT | CASSARGGPSTDTQYF
- | TRBJ1-4 | - | TRBV4-3 | TGCGCCAGCAGCCAATTTGCAACTAATGAAAAACTGTTTTTT | CASSQFATNEKLFF
- | TRBJ1-3 | - | TRBV6-5 | TGTGCCAGCAGCCAACAAAAGGGTGGAAACACCATATATTTT | CASSQQKGGNTIYF
- | TRBJ1-2 | few | TRBV6-1 | TGTGCCAGCAGTGAATCCGGGGTGAAGGGCTACACCTTC | CASSESGVKGYTF